This is a list of T cell receptor beta chains from one sample in a study of technical replicates of blood from several donors. Data came from immunoSEQ multiplex PCR; TCRdb stores just in-frame clones and leaves some out. The sample comprises 65,000 to 85,000 clones, under 95% of which are singletons, and over 0.25% rests with the top ten. The specimen sequenced was T cells isolated from PBMCs. Every receptor here comes from a human donor in good health. The CDR3 runs from the conserved cysteine through the conserved F or W. The D gene is left open where the match is weak. Rows may omit the clone size; those that give it use once, few, many or a size class.

j_call,d_call,clone_size,cdr3_length,v_call,cdr3_aa,cdr3_nt
TRBJ2-7,NA,NA,12,TRBV25-1,CASSEYGYEQYF,TGTGCCAGCAGTGAATACGGCTACGAGCAGTACTTC
TRBJ1-1,NA,NA,15,TRBV6-5,CASSSPTGGQGEAFF,TGTGCCAGCAGTTCTCCGACGGGGGGGCAAGGCGAAGCTTTCTTT
TRBJ2-2,NA,NA,14,TRBV6-1,CASSGNRDTGELFF,TGTGCCAGCAGTGGTAACAGAGACACCGGGGAGCTGTTTTTT
TRBJ2-1,TRBD2,NA,13,TRBV2,CATSLAAYNEQFF,TGTGCCACCTCACTAGCGGCCTACAATGAGCAGTTCTTC
TRBJ1-3,NA,NA,15,TRBV18,CASSTGDRSGNTIYF,TGTGCCAGCTCAACGGGAGACAGATCGGGAAACACCATATATTTT
TRBJ2-1,TRBD2,NA,15,TRBV7-2,CASSLRAGGYNEQFF,TGTGCCAGCAGCTTACGAGCGGGGGGTTACAATGAGCAGTTCTTC
TRBJ1-1,NA,NA,12,TRBV4-2,CASSRTGTEAFF,TGTGCCAGCAGCCGAACGGGGACTGAAGCTTTCTTT
TRBJ2-7,TRBD1,NA,13,TRBV30,CAWEGQVRYEQYF,TGTGCCTGGGAGGGACAGGTCCGCTACGAGCAGTACTTC
TRBJ2-2,TRBD2,NA,17,TRBV9,CASSHKRGRVNTGELFF,TGTGCCAGCAGCCATAAGCGGGGTCGGGTAAACACCGGGGAGCTGTTTTTT
TRBJ1-2,NA,NA,13,TRBV7-9,CASSLAGAYGYTF,TGTGCCAGCAGCTTAGCGGGGGCCTATGGCTACACCTTC
TRBJ2-7,NA,NA,14,TRBV15,CATSRDQADYEQYF,TGTGCCACCAGCAGAGATCAGGCCGACTACGAGCAGTACTTC
TRBJ2-1,TRBD1,NA,14,TRBV6-1,CASRFRGSGNEQFF,TGTGCCAGCAGGTTCAGGGGGTCGGGGAATGAGCAGTTCTTC
TRBJ2-7,NA,NA,16,TRBV5-6,CASSLESWDSYYEQYF,TGTGCCAGCAGCTTGGAATCGTGGGACTCCTACTACGAGCAGTACTTC
TRBJ2-1,TRBD2,NA,15,TRBV6-5,CASSNTGLANNEQFF,TGTGCCAGCAGCAATACGGGACTAGCCAACAATGAGCAGTTCTTC
TRBJ1-1,TRBD1,NA,17,TRBV5-4,CASSPGQAGFVNTEAFF,TGTGCCAGCAGCCCGGGACAGGCGGGTTTCGTGAACACTGAAGCTTTCTTT
TRBJ1-2,NA,NA,13,TRBV18,CASSPEKNYGYTF,TGTGCCAGCTCACCAGAGAAAAACTATGGCTACACCTTC
TRBJ2-1,NA,NA,13,TRBV27,CASSDSFYNEQFF,TGTGCCAGCTCCGACTCCTTCTACAATGAGCAGTTCTTC
TRBJ1-6,TRBD1,NA,14,TRBV19,CASSPGTGNSPLHF,TGTGCCAGTAGTCCCGGGACAGGGAATTCACCCCTCCACTTT
TRBJ2-3,NA,NA,15,TRBV5-1,CASSPSGSSTDTQYF,TGCGCCAGCAGCCCTTCCGGTAGTAGCACAGATACGCAGTATTTT
TRBJ2-2,NA,few,12,TRBV15,CATSPTGGELFF,TGTGCCACCAGCCCGACTGGAGGGGAGCTGTTTTTT
TRBJ1-2,NA,once,19,TRBV7-2,CASRGGGKGHLSSNYGYTF,TGTGCCAGCAGGGGAGGGGGGAAAGGGCATTTATCCTCTAACTATGGCTACACCTTC
TRBJ1-4,TRBD1,NA,14,TRBV11-2,CASSLTGANEKLFF,TGTGCCAGCAGCTTAACAGGGGCTAATGAAAAACTGTTTTTT
TRBJ2-3,NA,once,13,TRBV19,CASSTTQGDTQYF,TGTGCCAGTAGTACGACCCAGGGAGATACGCAGTATTTT
TRBJ2-1,TRBD2,NA,16,TRBV25-1,CASSESGLAGYNEQFF,TGTGCCAGCAGTGAATCTGGACTAGCGGGCTACAATGAGCAGTTCTTC
TRBJ2-7,NA,NA,12,TRBV7-9,CASSLSGYEQYF,TGTGCCAGCAGCTTGTCGGGCTACGAGCAGTACTTC
TRBJ1-2,TRBD1,NA,18,TRBV27,CASSLGLQGARGNYGYTF,TGTGCCAGCAGTTTGGGCCTACAGGGGGCAAGAGGGAACTATGGCTACACCTTC
TRBJ1-4,TRBD1,NA,19,TRBV7-9,CASSTTGGRATGGREKLFF,TGTGCCAGCAGCACAACAGGGGGACGTGCAACAGGGGGACGGGAAAAACTGTTTTTT
TRBJ1-1,NA,NA,14,TRBV29-1,CSVPRANGGTEAFF,TGCAGCGTTCCCCGGGCTAACGGGGGCACTGAAGCTTTCTTT
TRBJ2-7,NA,NA,14,TRBV19,CASSIGTLAYEQYF,TGTGCCAGTAGTATAGGGACATTGGCCTACGAGCAGTACTTC
TRBJ1-6,NA,NA,14,TRBV30,CAWKIGQYNSPLHF,TGTGCCTGGAAAATAGGACAGTATAATTCACCCCTCCACTTT
TRBJ1-1,NA,few,14,TRBV7-9,CASSFLQGNTEAFF,TGTGCCAGCAGCTTTCTTCAGGGAAACACTGAAGCTTTCTTT
TRBJ2-5,TRBD1,NA,14,TRBV4-1,CASSLTGDLETQYF,TGCGCCAGCAGCCTGACAGGGGACTTAGAGACCCAGTACTTC
TRBJ1-1,TRBD1,few,18,TRBV11-2,CASSLVRGQGILNTEAFF,TGTGCCAGCAGCTTAGTAAGAGGACAGGGAATTTTGAACACTGAAGCTTTCTTT
TRBJ2-3,TRBD2,NA,16,TRBV7-2,CASSTSERGGTDTQYF,TGTGCCAGCAGTACTAGCGAACGTGGCGGCACAGATACGCAGTATTTT
TRBJ2-7,TRBD2,NA,16,TRBV23-1,CASSQSGRACPAEQYF,TGCGCCAGCAGTCAAAGCGGGAGGGCCTGCCCCGCCGAGCAGTACTTC
TRBJ2-3,NA,NA,15,TRBV7-7,CASSLGGGRTDTQYF,TGTGCTAGCAGCTTAGGCGGGGGCCGGACAGATACGCAGTATTTT
TRBJ1-2,TRBD1,few,13,TRBV28,CASRITGGYGYTF,TGTGCCAGCAGGATAACAGGGGGCTATGGCTACACCTTC
TRBJ2-2,TRBD1,NA,14,TRBV28,CASSWTGPTGELFF,TGTGCCAGCAGTTGGACAGGGCCCACCGGGGAGCTGTTTTTT
TRBJ2-1,TRBD2,NA,15,TRBV9,CASSVPTSGNDEQFF,TGTGCCAGCAGCGTCCCGACTAGCGGGAACGATGAGCAGTTCTTC
TRBJ1-1,NA,NA,14,TRBV6-1,CASSETDMNTEAFF,TGTGCCAGCAGTGAAACAGATATGAACACTGAAGCTTTCTTT
TRBJ1-4,NA,NA,13,TRBV19,CASRQRRFEKLFF,TGTGCCAGTAGACAGAGACGATTTGAAAAACTGTTTTTT
TRBJ2-1,NA,NA,15,TRBV4-1,CASSQTGALGNEQFF,TGCGCCAGCAGCCAAACAGGAGCATTAGGGAATGAGCAGTTCTTC
TRBJ1-5,NA,NA,18,TRBV6-1,CASSARMGGPLGNQPQHF,TGTGCCAGCAGTGCAAGGATGGGAGGGCCCCTGGGCAATCAGCCCCAGCATTTT
TRBJ1-2,NA,NA,15,TRBV4-1,CASSQDRGFDYGYTF,TGCGCCAGCAGCCAAGACAGGGGTTTTGACTATGGCTACACCTTC
TRBJ2-3,NA,NA,15,TRBV27,CASSLFSGILDTQYF,TGTGCCAGCAGTTTATTTTCGGGGATTTTAGATACGCAGTATTTT
TRBJ1-2,NA,NA,16,TRBV7-9,CASSRHQGLSVGGYTF,TGTGCCAGCAGCCGCCATCAGGGACTGTCTGTTGGTGGCTACACCTTC
TRBJ1-5,NA,NA,14,TRBV19,CASLGGSSNQPQHF,TGTGCCAGTTTAGGGGGTAGTAGCAATCAGCCCCAGCATTTT
TRBJ1-2,TRBD1,NA,14,TRBV30,CAWSLWGTGDSYTF,TGTGCCTGGAGTTTGTGGGGGACAGGGGACAGCTACACCTTC
TRBJ1-4,TRBD1,NA,16,TRBV9,CASSLTGGATNEKLFF,TGTGCCAGCAGCCTTACAGGGGGCGCGACTAATGAAAAACTGTTTTTT
TRBJ2-5,TRBD2,NA,16,TRBV7-9,CASSLRRLAAQETQYF,TGTGCCAGCAGCTTGAGGAGACTAGCGGCCCAAGAGACCCAGTACTTC
TRBJ2-1,TRBD2,NA,15,TRBV5-4,CASSFSSGGPGEQFF,TGTGCCAGCAGCTTTTCTAGCGGGGGCCCTGGTGAGCAGTTCTTC
TRBJ2-1,TRBD2,NA,14,TRBV29-1,CSVGGTSLGNEQFF,TGCAGCGTTGGAGGGACTAGTCTGGGTAATGAGCAGTTCTTC
TRBJ2-3,TRBD1,NA,16,TRBV5-1,CASSLGGQGIPDTQYF,TGCGCCAGCAGCTTAGGAGGACAGGGGATTCCAGATACGCAGTATTTT
TRBJ2-4,TRBD1,once,17,TRBV4-1,CASSDRTGKLAKNIQYF,TGCGCCAGCAGCGACAGGACAGGCAAATTAGCCAAAAACATTCAGTACTTC
TRBJ1-4,TRBD1,NA,15,TRBV29-1,CSVAGQPSTNEKLFF,TGCAGCGTCGCGGGACAGCCCTCAACTAATGAAAAACTGTTTTTT